The 5 T cell receptor beta chains in this list originate from one sample, sequenced in a study of a mutant IDH1 vaccine in newly diagnosed glioma. Time point of the sample: week 11, during vaccination. Vaccine doses each comprised 300 ug of mutant IDH1 20-mer peptide, with topical imiquimod. Clones were sequenced by immunoSEQ multiplex PCR, and TCRdb holds only the in-frame ones, with some missing. The sample contains roughly 120,000 clones, 85% to 90% of which appear only once. Which antigens these TCRs recognize remains unknown. Sequencing used PBMCs, obtained from a glioma patient whose treatment included an IDH1 peptide vaccine. These receptors were taken from a woman between 50 and 59 years old with glioma.

The J gene is TRBJ2-2, the V gene TRBV18; 14 bases are shared with TRBD2. This CDR3 spans 19 amino acids. Germline loops: CDR1 KGHSH, CDR2 LQKENI. V trimming: 2 bases; J trimming: 3 bases; junction bases outside the gene matches: 8. The CDR3 region has the DNA TGTGCCAGCTCACCATTATCGGGACTAGCGGGAGCACACACCGGGGAGCTGTTTTTT. Encoded protein: CASSPLSGLAGAHTGELFF.

This sequence joins TRBV7-9 and TRBJ2-7; 8 nucleotides agree with TRBD1. Germline V gene lookup returns CDR1 SEHNR and CDR2 FQNEAQ (reference sequence). Trimming removed 4 bases from V and 5 bases from J; junction bases left unmatched: 10. CDR3 length equals 15 residues. The CDR3 DNA sequence: TGTGCCAGCAGCTCATGGACAGGGATAATCAACGAGCAGTACTTC. Translating it yields CASSSWTGIINEQYF.

The V and J genes are TRBV18 and TRBJ2-7; 11 bases fit TRBD2. The CDR3 consists of 15 residues. Germline V gives CDR1 KGHSH, CDR2 LQKENI. Losses at the gene ends were 0 bases for V and 8 bases for J; bases not matched to a gene: 6. This CDR3 is CASSPPLGLAEQQYF. CDR3 coding DNA: TGTGCCAGCTCACCACCGCTGGGACTAGCGGAGCAGCAGTACTTC. Full variable domain (remainder filled in from reference TRBV18 and TRBJ2-7): NAGVMQNPRHLVRRRGQEARLRCSPMKGHSHVYWYRQLPEEGLKFMVYLQKENIIDESGMPKERFSAEFPKEGPSILRIQQVVRGDSAAYFCASSPPLGLAEQQYFGPGTRLTVT.

The chain carries TRBV5-1 and TRBJ2-5; TRBD2 aligns across 12 bases. The end of the DNA is better explained by TRBJ2-7, so the J call may be wrong. This CDR3 is 14 amino acids long. The germline CDR1 and CDR2 sequences are SGHRS and YFSETQ. The CDR3 DNA follows: TGCGCCAGCAGCAAAGGACTAGCGGGAAACGAGCAGTACTTC. This sequence encodes CASSKGLAGNEQYF.

This chain uses TRBV9 with TRBJ2-3; 7 positions agree with TRBD2. CDR3 size: 16 residues. Germline CDR1 SGDLS, CDR2 YYNGEE. J gave up 3 bases and V 6 bases, and 13 bases lay outside the gene matches. The CDR3 DNA is TGTGCCAGCACCCCTCCTAGCGGAGGTCCGACAGATACGCAGTATTTT. This sequence encodes CASTPPSGGPTDTQYF.